A single sample is the source of the 23 T cell receptor beta chains below, sequenced in a study of blood T cell repertoires in COVID-19. Sequenced by immunoSEQ multiplex PCR; TCRdb stores in-frame clones only, minus some. The sample includes hundreds of thousands of clones, approximately 83% of them seen just once. The sequencing sample was made of PBMCs or T cells enriched from blood (not recorded which). The origin of the receptors is a woman in her sixties who had recovered from COVID-19.

This clone came up a few times. The chain uses TRBV6-6 and TRBJ2-2, with 7 bases lining up with TRBD2. J was trimmed by 5 bases and V by 5 bases; bases with no gene match: 8. The CDR3 is 15 residues long. Germline CDR1 is MNHNY and CDR2 is SVGAGI (reference sequence). CDR3 loop: CASSPGGLGTGELFF. CDR3 DNA sequence: TGTGCCAGCAGTCCCGGGGGGTTGGGGACCGGGGAGCTGTTTTTT.

V is TRBV6-5 and J is TRBJ1-1; D possibly corresponds to TRBD1 (5 bases). This CDR3 comprises 15 residues. Trimming left V 0 bases short and J 5 bases short, with 13 bases between. Per the germline V gene, CDR1 is MNHEY and CDR2 is SVGAGI. CDR3 protein: CASSYSSGGDTEAFF. CDR3 coding DNA: TGTGCCAGCAGTTACTCATCGGGGGGGGATACTGAAGCTTTCTTT.

The CDR3 sequence: CASSYSMGPETQYF. In nucleotides, the CDR3 is TGTGCCAGCAGTTACTCGATGGGCCCAGAGACCCAGTACTTC. This chain uses TRBV6-2 or TRBV6-3 with TRBJ2-5; D not certain. Germline-derived CDR1 and CDR2 are MNHEY and SVGEGT. The CDR3 consists of 14 residues. The V gene lost 0 bases and the J gene lost 4 bases, with 9 bases spanning the gap.

The chain is built from TRBV3-1 (or the pseudogene TRBV3-2) and TRBJ2-6, with D possibly matching TRBD1 (6 bases). This CDR3 region has 16 residues. Trimming pared 2 bases from V and 4 bases from J, leaving 12 bases between. Germline lookup yields CDR1 LGHDT and CDR2 YNNKEL (reference sequence). The CDR3 DNA sequence: TGTGCCAGCAGCCAAATGACAGGTTCCGGGGCCAACGTCCTGACTTTC. Its translation is CASSQMTGSGANVLTF.

The J gene is TRBJ1-5, the V gene TRBV19, with 7 bases that match TRBD1. Germline values: CDR1 LNHDA, CDR2 SQIVND (reference sequence). V trimming: 8 bases; J trimming: 3 bases; junction bases outside the gene matches: 7. CDR3 length: 14 amino acids. The CDR3: CASAEQGYNQPQHF. In DNA form, the CDR3 reads TGTGCCAGTGCGGAACAGGGGTACAATCAGCCCCAGCATTTT.

J is TRBJ2-5 and V is TRBV9; 7 nucleotides align to TRBD1. Germline values: CDR1 SGDLS, CDR2 YYNGEE. V shed 0 bases, J shed 0 bases, and the junction held 2 bases outside the gene matches. This CDR3 is built from 15 residues. The CDR3 DNA is TGTGCCAGCAGCGTAGGGGACAGAAACCAAGAGACCCAGTACTTC. This codes for CASSVGDRNQETQYF.

This chain joins TRBV7-3 and TRBJ2-2, with TRBD1 matching 7 bases. This CDR3 comprises 16 residues. Germline CDR1 is SGHTA and CDR2 is FQGTGA. V shed 5 bases, J shed 3 bases, and the junction held 9 bases outside the gene matches. In nucleotides, the CDR3 is TGTGCCAGCAGCCCAAGACAGGGTCGAGACACCGGGGAGCTGTTTTTT. It specifies CASSPRQGRDTGELFF.

The chain links TRBV6-5 to TRBJ2-1; TRBD2 agrees at 7 bases. V shed 6 bases, J shed 6 bases, and the junction held 8 bases outside the gene matches. The CDR3 consists of 14 residues. Germline V gives CDR1 MNHEY, CDR2 SVGAGI. CDR3 sequence: CASSRSSGGNEQFF. The CDR3 coding sequence is TGTGCCAGCAGCCGATCTAGCGGAGGCAATGAGCAGTTCTTC.

This clone came up a few times. The rearrangement uses TRBV6-2 or TRBV6-3 and TRBJ2-7, with 7 bases that match TRBD1. Trimming removed 0 bases from V and 0 bases from J; junction bases left unmatched: 5. The CDR3 is made up of 16 amino acids. CDR1 is MNHEY and CDR2 is SVGEGT in the germline V gene. The CDR3 coding sequence is TGTGCCAGCAGTTACTCGTACAGGGGATCCTCCTACGAGCAGTACTTC. Translating gives CASSYSYRGSSYEQYF.

This CDR3 reads CASESPGGGAPYEQYF. CDR3 coding DNA: TGTGCCAGTGAAAGCCCTGGGGGGGGAGCCCCCTACGAGCAGTACTTC. The rearrangement links TRBV28 to TRBJ2-7; 7 positions agree with TRBD2. The CDR3 consists of 16 residues. Germline CDR1 and CDR2: MDHEN and SYDVKM. V trimming: 9 bases; J trimming: 2 bases; junction bases outside the gene matches: 16.

The chain recombines TRBV27 with TRBJ1-2, with 11 bases matching TRBD1. The V gene's germline CDR1 is MNHEY and CDR2 SMNVEV (reference sequence). The CDR3 runs to 15 residues. V shed 4 bases and J 4 bases; nucleotides not matched to a gene: 5. CDR3 sequence: CASSYRDRGAYGYTF. For the CDR3, the DNA is TGTGCCAGCAGTTACCGGGACAGGGGGGCCTATGGCTACACCTTC.

The V and J genes are TRBV11-2 and TRBJ2-7, with 9 bases lining up with TRBD2. The trim removed 0 bases at V and 5 bases at J, leaving 5 bases unmatched. This CDR3 has 15 amino acids. Looked up from germline, CDR1 is SGHAT and CDR2 is FQNNGV. CDR3 bases: TGTGCCAGCAGCTTAGAGGTAGCGGGAGTTAACGAGCAGTACTTC. Protein sequence: CASSLEVAGVNEQYF.

This chain joins TRBV7-2 and TRBJ2-7, with TRBD2 as a possible D gene (5 bases). Germline V gives CDR1 SGHTA, CDR2 FQGNSA. The CDR3 totals 13 residues. The V end lost 1 base, the J end lost 5 bases, and 9 bases lay between the germline ends. CDR3 DNA sequence: TGTGCCAGCAGCTTAGAGAGGGTGGACGAGCAGTACTTC. Its translation: CASSLERVDEQYF.

This chain uses TRBV7-2 with TRBJ1-2; 7 bases map to TRBD1. There are 18 residues in the CDR3. Per germline, CDR1 SGHTA and CDR2 FQGNSA. V was pared by 8 bases and J by 4 bases, with 22 bases of the junction left unmatched. The CDR3 reads CASPLGHRTDRVTYGYTF. CDR3 in DNA: TGTGCCAGCCCCTTGGGCCACCGAACCGACAGGGTAACCTATGGCTACACCTTC.

The chain uses TRBV29-1 and TRBJ2-7; D gene ambiguous. This CDR3 contains 16 residues. With 0 bases removed from V and 4 bases from J, the gap between germline ends came to 19 bases. The germline V gene has CDR1 SQVTM and CDR2 ANQGSEA. CDR3 DNA sequence: TGCAGCGTTGAAGATATGACCTCACCTACAGTATACGAGCAGTACTTC. It is translated as CSVEDMTSPTVYEQYF.

The chain joins TRBV5-5 to TRBJ2-3; 12 bases are shared with TRBD2. The CDR3 is 16 amino acids. V lost 4 bases and J lost 4; bases outside the gene matches: 7. Germline lookup yields CDR1 SGHKS and CDR2 YYEKEE (reference sequence). The CDR3 region has the DNA TGTGCCAGCAGCAGGACTAGCGGGACAGGCTCAGATACGCAGTATTTT. Its translation is CASSRTSGTGSDTQYF.

This rearrangement joins TRBV9 to TRBJ2-1; no reliable D call. CDR1 is SGDLS, CDR2 YYNGEE, per germline. The CDR3 spans 14 residues. Trimming removed 0 bases from V and 6 bases from J, with 10 bases in between. CDR3 loop: CASSVVPESNEQFF. CDR3 nucleotide sequence: TGTGCCAGCAGCGTAGTACCGGAGAGCAATGAGCAGTTCTTC.

This sequence joins TRBV15 and TRBJ2-2; a possible D gene is TRBD1 (6 bases). There are 14 residues in the CDR3. In germline, CDR1 is LNHNV, CDR2 YYDKDF (reference sequence). The germline V and J ends were trimmed by 0 bases and 11 bases, with 13 bases remaining between them. In DNA form, the CDR3 reads TGTGCCACCAGCAGAGAAGAAGGGGGTAGTGAGCTGTTTTTT. As protein: CATSREEGGSELFF.

The rearrangement links TRBV4-3 to TRBJ2-2, with a tentative D call TRBD1 (5 bases). The CDR3 is 14 residues long. The germline gives CDR1 LGHNA, CDR2 YSLEER. With 2 bases removed from V and 6 bases from J, the gap between germline ends came to 10 bases. CDR3 coding DNA: TGCGCCAGCAGCCAACTCAGGGCTTCCGGGGAGCTGTTTTTT. Translating gives CASSQLRASGELFF.

The rearrangement uses TRBV6-5 and TRBJ1-2; D uncertain. Germline assignment: CDR1 MNHEY and CDR2 SVGAGI. Deletions cut 2 bases from V and 7 bases from J, with 11 bases between. The CDR3 length is 13 residues. CDR3 bases: TGTGCCAGCAGTTACACCGCCGAGGTTGGCTACACCTTC. Its translation is CASSYTAEVGYTF.

The rearrangement joins TRBV28 to TRBJ1-6; 12 bases are a match to TRBD1. The CDR3 loop spans 16 amino acids. Trimming cost V 6 bases and J 6 bases; bases outside gene matches: 6. CDR1 and CDR2 from the germline V gene are MDHEN and SYDVKM. The DNA for the CDR3 is TGTGCCAGCAGCGGAGGGACAGGGGGCTTTAATTCACCCCTCCACTTT. As protein: CASSGGTGGFNSPLHF.

This clone occurred a few times. V usage is TRBV2 and J usage is TRBJ2-7, with 7 bases matching TRBD2. The CDR3 contains 14 residues. Germline V CDR1 and CDR2: SNHLY, FYNNEI. The V segment lost 4 bases and the J segment 7 bases; nucleotides outside the gene matches: 10. The CDR3 loop is CASSVQGVGGEQYF. The CDR3 region has the DNA TGTGCCAGCAGTGTCCAGGGTGTCGGGGGGGAGCAGTACTTC.

The chain uses TRBV10-3 and TRBJ2-3, with a weak D call TRBD2 (5 bases). The V end was cut by 3 bases, the J end by 2 bases, with 9 bases between. In germline, CDR1 is ENHRY, CDR2 SYGVKD. The CDR3 sequence is 14 residues long. This CDR3 is CAISELVPTDTQYF. CDR3 nucleotide sequence: TGTGCCATCAGTGAACTAGTCCCCACAGATACGCAGTATTTT.